Each of the 2 T cell receptor beta chains below was sequenced from the same sample in a study of early T cells in non-severe SARS-CoV-2 infection. TCRdb reanalysed the 5' RACE reads using MiXCR and keeps one entry per CDR3 protein. This sample has tens of thousands of distinct CDR3 sequences, with about 15% found just once. The sample was whole blood, taken at baseline. The receptors here all came from an adult who was a healthcare worker with PCR-confirmed SARS-CoV-2 infection or an uninfected control (not recorded which).

This clonotype was detected a few times. V is TRBV5-1 and J is TRBJ2-7, with 8 bases matching TRBD1. V gave up 4 bases and J gave up 0 bases; unmatched junction bases: 6. The CDR3 sequence is 15 residues long. Germline V gene lookup returns CDR1 SGHRS and CDR2 YFSETQ. The CDR3 DNA is TGCGCCAGCAGCCCAAGACAGGGGAGCTCCTACGAGCAGTACTTC. Encoded protein: CASSPRQGSSYEQYF.

In its sample, this clonotype was seen a few times. The chain has TRBV27 and TRBJ2-3; D gene uncertain. CDR1 MNHEY and CDR2 SMNVEV come from the germline V gene (reference sequence). Trimming cost V 3 bases and J 1 base, with 5 bases left between them. The CDR3 spans 13 residues. CDR3 sequence (DNA): TGTGCCAGCAGTTTTGCCCGCACAGATACGCAGTATTTT. Translation gives CASSFARTDTQYF.